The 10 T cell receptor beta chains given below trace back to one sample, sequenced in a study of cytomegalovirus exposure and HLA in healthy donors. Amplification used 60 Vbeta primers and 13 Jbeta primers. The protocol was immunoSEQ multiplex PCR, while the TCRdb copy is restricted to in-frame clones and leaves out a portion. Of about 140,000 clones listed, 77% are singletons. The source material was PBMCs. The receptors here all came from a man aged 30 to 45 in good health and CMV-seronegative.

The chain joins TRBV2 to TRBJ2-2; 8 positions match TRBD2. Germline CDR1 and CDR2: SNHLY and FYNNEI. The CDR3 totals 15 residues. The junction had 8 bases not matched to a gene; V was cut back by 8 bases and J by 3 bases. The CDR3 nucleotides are TGTGCCAGCTCTCGGGAGGGACCCCACACCGGGGAGCTGTTTTTT. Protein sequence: CASSREGPHTGELFF.

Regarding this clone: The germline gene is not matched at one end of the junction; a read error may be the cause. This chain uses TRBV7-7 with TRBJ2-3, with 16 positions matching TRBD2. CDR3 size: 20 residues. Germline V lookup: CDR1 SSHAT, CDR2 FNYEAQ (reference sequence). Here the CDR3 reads CASSRTPGTSGRAVSDTQYF. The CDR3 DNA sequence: TGTGCTAGCAGCCGAACTCCAGGGACTAGCGGGAGGGCGGTGTCAGATACGCAGTATTTT. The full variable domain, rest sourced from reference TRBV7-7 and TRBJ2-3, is GAGVSQSPRYKVTKRGQDVTLRCDPISSHATLYWYQQALGQGPEFLTYFNYEAQPDKSGLPSDRFSAERPEGSISTLTIQRTEQRDSAMYRCASSRTPGTSGRAVSDTQYFGPGTRLTVL.

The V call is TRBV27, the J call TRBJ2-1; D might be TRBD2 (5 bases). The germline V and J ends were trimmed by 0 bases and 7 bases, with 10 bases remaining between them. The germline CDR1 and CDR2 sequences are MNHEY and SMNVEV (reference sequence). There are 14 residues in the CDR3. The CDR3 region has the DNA TGTGCCAGCAGTTTATCGGGAGTATCAAATGAGCAGTTCTTC. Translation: CASSLSGVSNEQFF.

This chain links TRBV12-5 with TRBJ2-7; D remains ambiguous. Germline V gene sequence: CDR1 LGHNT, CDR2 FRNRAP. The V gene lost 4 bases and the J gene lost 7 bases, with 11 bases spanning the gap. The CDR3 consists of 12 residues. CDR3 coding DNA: TGTGCTAGTGGTTATGGTCGGCGGGAGCAGTACTTC. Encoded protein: CASGYGRREQYF.

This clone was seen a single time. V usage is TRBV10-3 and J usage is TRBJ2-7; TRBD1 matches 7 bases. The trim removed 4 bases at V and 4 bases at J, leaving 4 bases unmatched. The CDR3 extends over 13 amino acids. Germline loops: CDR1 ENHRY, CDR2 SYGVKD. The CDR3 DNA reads TGTGCCATCAGTGGGGACAGTTCGTACGAGCAGTACTTC. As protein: CAISGDSSYEQYF.

The CDR3 protein is CASSLTARIGDEQFF. The CDR3 bases are TGTGCCAGCAGCTTAACGGCTAGGATCGGCGATGAGCAGTTCTTC. This chain connects TRBV7-3 to TRBJ2-1, with unresolved D. CDR1 is SGHTA and CDR2 is FQGTGA in the germline V gene. Trimming took off 0 bases at V and 8 bases at J, with 14 bases between the two ends. CDR3 length equals 15 residues.

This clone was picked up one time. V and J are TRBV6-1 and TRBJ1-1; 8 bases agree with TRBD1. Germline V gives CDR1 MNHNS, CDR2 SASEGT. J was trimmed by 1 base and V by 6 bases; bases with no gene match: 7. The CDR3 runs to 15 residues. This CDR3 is CASRARDRQNTEAFF. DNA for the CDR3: TGTGCCAGCAGGGCTCGGGACAGGCAGAACACTGAAGCTTTCTTT.

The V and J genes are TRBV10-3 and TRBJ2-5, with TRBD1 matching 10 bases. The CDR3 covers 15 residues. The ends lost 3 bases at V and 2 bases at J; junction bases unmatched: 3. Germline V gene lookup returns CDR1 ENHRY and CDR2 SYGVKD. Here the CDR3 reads CAISDGTGVQETQYF. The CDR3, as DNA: TGTGCCATCAGTGATGGGACAGGGGTACAAGAGACCCAGTACTTC.

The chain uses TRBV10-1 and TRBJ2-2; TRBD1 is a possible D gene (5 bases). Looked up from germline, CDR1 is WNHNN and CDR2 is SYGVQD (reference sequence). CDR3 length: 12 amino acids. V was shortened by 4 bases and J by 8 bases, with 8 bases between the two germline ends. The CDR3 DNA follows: TGCGCCAGCAGTGCAGGGTTAGGGGAGCTGTTTTTT. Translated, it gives CASSAGLGELFF.

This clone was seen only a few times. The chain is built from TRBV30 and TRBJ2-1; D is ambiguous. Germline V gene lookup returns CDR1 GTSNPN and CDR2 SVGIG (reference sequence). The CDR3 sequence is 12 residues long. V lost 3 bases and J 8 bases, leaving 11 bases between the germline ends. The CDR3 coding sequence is TGTGCCTGGAGGCACCCCCGGGATGAGCAGTTCTTC. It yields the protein CAWRHPRDEQFF.